The 16 T cell receptor beta chains below come from one sample, sequenced in a study of T cell repertoires in cytomegalovirus infection. TCRdb fed the reads into MiXCR, producing one record per CDR3 protein. Of 150,000 to 200,000 distinct CDR3 sequences in the sample, more than 9% were seen once. The sample comprised PBMCs. The receptors here all came from a human donor in good health (CMV status not recorded). Some clones in this sample may be carry-over from other donors' samples.

This clonotype was seen many times. CDR3 nucleotides: TGTGCCAGCAGTGAATTCGCGCAGGGGGCTGGCACTGAAGCTTTCTTT. Translated: CASSEFAQGAGTEAFF. The chain recombines TRBV25-1 with TRBJ1-1; 8 nucleotides agree with TRBD1. This CDR3 is 16 amino acids long. CDR1 and CDR2 from the germline V gene are MGHDK and SYGVNS. V lost 1 base, J lost 4 bases, and 8 bases stayed unmatched.

The chain is built from TRBV20-1 and TRBJ1-5; 8 bases match TRBD1. Germline-derived CDR1 and CDR2 are DFQATT and SNEGSKA (reference sequence). The CDR3 extends over 15 amino acids. V dropped 2 bases and J dropped 5; count of bases not matched to a gene: 8. CDR3 sequence: CSARKFQGADQPQHF. DNA of the CDR3: TGCAGTGCTAGAAAGTTTCAGGGGGCAGATCAGCCCCAGCATTTT.

The table lists this clonotype with many counts. This chain links TRBV4-1 with TRBJ2-3; 7 bases fit TRBD2. The germline gives CDR1 MGHRA, CDR2 YSYEKL. V shed 4 bases, J shed 5 bases, and the junction held 12 bases outside the gene matches. The CDR3 covers 16 residues. The DNA of the CDR3 is TGCGCCAGCAGCCCGTCCACCGGGGGGTTATTAGATACGCAGTATTTT. Its protein product is CASSPSTGGLLDTQYF.

This clonotype has just a few counts. The chain has TRBV6-5 and TRBJ2-1, with D possibly TRBD2 on 5 matching bases. Trimming shortened V by 2 bases and J by 1 base, and 9 bases separated the two germline ends. The germline gives CDR1 MNHEY, CDR2 SVGAGI. This CDR3 has 15 residues. The CDR3, as DNA: TGTGCCAGCAGTTACCTCGGGGTATCCTACAATGAGCAGTTCTTC. It is translated as CASSYLGVSYNEQFF.

This clonotype was seen many times. CDR3 DNA sequence: TGTGCCAGCAGCTTAACTAGCGTAACGAACACCGGGGAGCTGTTTTTT. Amino acids: CASSLTSVTNTGELFF. This chain uses TRBV7-2 with TRBJ2-2; 7 bases align to TRBD2. The ends lost 2 bases at V and 0 bases at J; junction bases unmatched: 3. The germline gives CDR1 SGHTA, CDR2 FQGNSA. This CDR3 has 16 residues.

This clonotype was detected a few times. The genes are TRBV20-1 and TRBJ2-7; tentatively, D is TRBD1 (6 bases). The V end was cut by 6 bases, the J end by 5 bases, with 11 bases between. Germline CDR1 DFQATT, CDR2 SNEGSKA (reference sequence). The CDR3 totals 11 residues. The CDR3 spells CSAYRAHEQYF. Written as DNA, the CDR3 is TGCAGTGCCTACAGGGCCCACGAGCAGTACTTC.

This clonotype was seen at least ten times. For the CDR3, the DNA is TGCGCCAGCAGCTTGAGATCAGGAGGTCCGGGTTATGGCTACACCTTC. Protein: CASSLRSGGPGYGYTF. The chain employs TRBV5-1 and TRBJ1-2; D is unresolved. There are 16 residues in the CDR3. Germline V gives CDR1 SGHRS, CDR2 YFSETQ. Trimming shortened V by 1 base and J by 5 bases, and 18 bases separated the two germline ends.

The sample holds many counts of this clonotype. This chain uses TRBV5-1 with TRBJ1-1, with unresolved D. The germline V gene encodes CDR1 SGHRS and CDR2 YFSETQ. V was clipped by 4 bases and J by 1 base, with 11 bases between them. The CDR3 has 14 amino acids. DNA of the CDR3: TGCGCCAGCAGCGCGGGCGCTGGGAACACTGAAGCTTTCTTT. The encoded protein is CASSAGAGNTEAFF.

This clonotype has a handful of counts. This rearrangement joins TRBV5-8 to TRBJ1-4, with D possibly being TRBD1 (5 bases). The CDR3 loop spans 15 amino acids. The V end lost 3 bases, the J end lost 8 bases, and 17 bases lay between the germline ends. Germline-derived CDR1 and CDR2 are SGHTS and YDEGEE. In DNA form, the CDR3 reads TGTGCCAGCAGCTACACTAGAGGGGTGGGAGAAAAACTGTTTTTT. It is translated as CASSYTRGVGEKLFF.

In this sample, this clonotype turned up many times. The V gene is TRBV3-1, the J gene TRBJ1-4, with D uncertain. The V end was cut by 2 bases, the J end by 7 bases, with 8 bases between. Germline-derived CDR1 and CDR2 are LGHDT and YNNKEL (reference sequence). This CDR3 comprises 13 residues. CDR3 DNA: TGTGCCAGCAGCCAAATCGAGGGTGAAAAACTGTTTTTT. Translated: CASSQIEGEKLFF.

Many counts were recorded for this clonotype. The rearrangement uses TRBV7-2 and TRBJ2-3, with 13 nucleotides matching TRBD2. This CDR3 comprises 16 residues. After removal of 5 bases from V and 4 bases from J, the junction contained 6 bases not matched to a gene. CDR1 and CDR2 from the germline V gene are SGHTA and FQGNSA. The CDR3 is CASSPFGLAGADTQYF. The DNA for the CDR3 is TGTGCCAGCAGCCCCTTCGGACTAGCGGGGGCAGATACGCAGTATTTT.

This clonotype was counted many times. The V and J genes are TRBV28 and TRBJ1-1, with 8 bases matching TRBD1. This CDR3 contains 15 residues. Trimming at V came to 4 bases and at J to 3 bases, leaving 7 bases not matched to a gene. Germline V gene sequence: CDR1 MDHEN, CDR2 SYDVKM. The CDR3 protein is CASSYQGALYTEAFF. The CDR3 DNA reads as TGTGCCAGCAGTTACCAGGGGGCGCTTTACACTGAAGCTTTCTTT.

A few counts support this clonotype. The V call is TRBV10-3, the J call TRBJ1-2, with TRBD1 identical over 7 bases. Trimming took 3 bases from V and 6 from J; bases not matched to a gene: 7. Germline V gene data show CDR1 as ENHRY and CDR2 as SYGVKD. The CDR3 has 14 residues. As DNA, the CDR3 is TGTGCCATCAGTGAAGAGCCAGGGACAGATGGCTACACCTTC. This codes for CAISEEPGTDGYTF.

This sequence joins TRBV10-3 and TRBJ2-2; D possibly corresponds to TRBD2 (6 bases). The CDR3 is 15 residues long. Trimming shortened V by 3 bases and J by 1 base, and 9 bases separated the two germline ends. Germline V lookup: CDR1 ENHRY, CDR2 SYGVKD. CDR3 nucleotide sequence: TGTGCCATCAGTGACGCGGGGAAGAACACCGGGGAGCTGTTTTTT. Protein product: CAISDAGKNTGELFF.

This rearrangement joins TRBV2 to TRBJ1-5; possible D gene TRBD1, 6 bases. The V gene's germline CDR1 is SNHLY and CDR2 FYNNEI. The CDR3 length is 15 residues. The germline V and J ends were trimmed by 3 bases and 6 bases, with 15 bases remaining between them. CDR3 nucleotides: TGTGCCAGCAGTGATCGGGGGGCGCCTAGTCAGCCCCAGCATTTT. Its protein is CASSDRGAPSQPQHF.

This clonotype was observed many times. The chain recombines TRBV12-5 with TRBJ2-1, with D uncertain. This CDR3 has 14 residues. Deletions cut 1 base from V and 5 bases from J, with 9 bases between. The germline gives CDR1 LGHNT, CDR2 FRNRAP. CDR3 protein: CASGLDYQNNEQFF. The CDR3 nucleotides read TGTGCTAGTGGTTTGGACTACCAGAACAATGAGCAGTTCTTC.